This entry lists 23 T cell receptor beta chains sequenced from one sample in a study of blood T cell repertoires in COVID-19. Generated by immunoSEQ multiplex PCR, the TCRdb table keeps only in-frame clones and is missing some. This sample has 200,000 to 300,000 clones, with 84% found just once. Sample: peripheral blood. The receptors here all came from a woman aged 40 to 55 who had recovered from COVID-19.

The chain joins TRBV6-5 to TRBJ2-1; 11 bases match TRBD1. This CDR3 is 15 amino acids long. The germline V gene encodes CDR1 MNHEY and CDR2 SVGAGI. Trimming took 2 bases from V and 8 from J; bases not matched to a gene: 5. Here the CDR3 DNA reads TGTGCCAGCAGTTACAGGGACAGGGGGATCCATGAGCAGTTCTTC. Protein product: CASSYRDRGIHEQFF.

The chain links TRBV15 to TRBJ1-2; D is perhaps TRBD1 (6 bases). Trimming pared 0 bases from V and 5 bases from J, leaving 13 bases between. This CDR3 contains 15 residues. Germline CDR1 and CDR2: LNHNV and YYDKDF (reference sequence). Here the CDR3 DNA reads TGTGCCACCAGCAGAGATCGGGGCAGGGGATATGGCTACACCTTC. Translated, it gives CATSRDRGRGYGYTF.

The V gene is TRBV7-9, the J gene TRBJ2-7, with 7 bases aligning to TRBD1. V lost 3 bases to trimming and J lost 2 bases; unmatched junction nucleotides: 4. Germline CDR1 reads SEHNR; CDR2 reads FQNEAQ (reference sequence). This CDR3 spans 14 amino acids. DNA for the CDR3: TGTGCCAGCAGCTTGGGACAGATCCCCTACGAGCAGTACTTC. It translates to CASSLGQIPYEQYF.

This clone was recorded only once. J is TRBJ2-5 and V is TRBV28, with D perhaps TRBD2 (6 bases). There are 15 residues in the CDR3. The V end lost 3 bases, the J end lost 0 bases, and 11 bases lay between the germline ends. Germline V gene sequence: CDR1 MDHEN, CDR2 SYDVKM. This CDR3 reads CASSFGGRYQETQYF. The CDR3 nucleotides are TGTGCCAGCAGTTTTGGAGGGCGGTACCAAGAGACCCAGTACTTC. Complete variable domain (other parts from reference TRBV28 and TRBJ2-5): DVKVTQSSRYLVKRTGEKVFLECVQDMDHENMFWYRQDPGLGLRLIYFSYDVKMKEKGDIPEGYSVSREKKERFSLILESASTNQTSMYLCASSFGGRYQETQYFGPGTRLLVL.

The V and J genes are TRBV7-3 and TRBJ2-5, with a tentative D call TRBD1 (6 bases). Looked up from germline, CDR1 is SGHTA and CDR2 is FQGTGA. V was shortened by 5 bases and J by 5 bases, with 18 bases between the two germline ends. The CDR3 contains 15 residues. CDR3 DNA sequence: TGTGCCAGCAGCCTCAAGGGACACGGTGGGGAGACCCAGTACTTC. Its translation: CASSLKGHGGETQYF.

V is TRBV7-6 and J is TRBJ2-2; possible D gene TRBD1, 7 bases. Germline lookup yields CDR1 SGHVS and CDR2 FNYEAQ. The CDR3 runs to 16 residues. Between the trimmed V and J ends, which lost 4 bases and 4 bases, there was a span of 16 bases. This CDR3 reads CASSSVGQGGTGELFF. CDR3 sequence (DNA): TGTGCCAGCAGCTCGGTGGGGCAGGGGGGCACCGGGGAGCTGTTTTTT. The variable domain in full, with the rest retrieved from reference TRBV7-6 and TRBJ2-2, is GAGVSQSPRYKVTKRGQDVALRCDPISGHVSLYWYRQALGQGPEFLTYFNYEAQQDKSGLPNDRFSAERPEGSISTLTIQRTEQRDSAMYRCASSSVGQGGTGELFFGEGSRLTVL.

This chain uses TRBV4-2 with TRBJ1-4; 8 bases match TRBD1. CDR1 LGHNA and CDR2 YNFKEQ come from the germline V gene. The CDR3 sequence is 16 residues long. V was clipped by 2 bases and J by 4 bases; unmatched bases: 6. CDR3 residues: CASSQKTGAGNEKLFF. For the CDR3, the DNA is TGTGCCAGCAGCCAAAAGACAGGGGCTGGTAATGAAAAACTGTTTTTT.

The chain recombines TRBV6-1 with TRBJ1-5, with 7 nucleotides matching TRBD1. The V and J ends lost 4 bases and 6 bases, in that order; junction bases with no gene match: 21. Germline V CDR1 and CDR2: MNHNS, SASEGT. This CDR3 has 19 residues. The CDR3 nucleotides are TGTGCCAGCAGTGCCCGCCTCTGGGGACAGTCCTCGGCGGGTCAGCCCCAGCATTTT. Amino acids: CASSARLWGQSSAGQPQHF.

The chain employs TRBV30 and TRBJ2-7, with D perhaps matching TRBD1 (5 bases). Germline V gene lookup returns CDR1 GTSNPN and CDR2 SVGIG (reference sequence). The V end lost 2 bases, the J end lost 4 bases, and 18 bases lay between the germline ends. This CDR3 region has 15 residues. The CDR3 protein is CAWSYRAGKTYEQYF. The CDR3 bases are TGTGCCTGGAGTTATAGGGCAGGGAAAACTTACGAGCAGTACTTC.

In its sample, this clone was seen a few times. The chain couples TRBV23-1 to TRBJ2-7, with D hard to call. TRBV23-1 is marked as an open reading frame, function uncertain. V lost 1 base to trimming and J lost 2 bases, with 3 bases between them. CDR3 size: 12 residues. This chain's CDR3 is CASSQFTYEQYF. CDR3 sequence (DNA): TGCGCCAGCAGTCAATTTACCTACGAGCAGTACTTC.

V gene TRBV27 combines with J gene TRBJ2-1; 7 nucleotides align to TRBD1. The length of the CDR3 is 15 residues. Germline V gene sequence: CDR1 MNHEY, CDR2 SMNVEV (reference sequence). The trim removed 5 bases at V and 4 bases at J, leaving 8 bases unmatched. The CDR3 nucleotides read TGTGCCAGCAGTCCAATACCGGGACAGTACAATGAGCAGTTCTTC. Translating it yields CASSPIPGQYNEQFF.

The J gene is TRBJ1-2, the V gene TRBV28; 8 bases are a match to TRBD1. The V and J ends lost 8 bases and 3 bases, in that order; junction bases with no gene match: 2. This CDR3 has 12 amino acids. Germline V gives CDR1 MDHEN, CDR2 SYDVKM. CDR3 DNA: TGTGCCAGCCAGACAGGGGACTATGGCTACACCTTC. Translating gives CASQTGDYGYTF.

This clone has a count of ten or more. V usage is TRBV6-5 and J usage is TRBJ1-2; no clear D. Germline lookup yields CDR1 MNHEY and CDR2 SVGAGI. The CDR3 runs 15 residues. The germline V and J ends were trimmed by 5 bases and 4 bases, with 17 bases remaining between them. The CDR3 spells CASSNENSGSYGYTF. For the CDR3, the DNA is TGTGCCAGCAGTAATGAAAACTCGGGGAGCTATGGCTACACCTTC.

Only a few counts were recorded for this clone. The V and J genes are TRBV4-1 and TRBJ2-2, with D uncertain. Germline V lookup: CDR1 MGHRA, CDR2 YSYEKL. V was trimmed by 1 base and J by 0 bases, leaving 6 bases between them. The CDR3 has 15 amino acids. CDR3: CASSQATANTGELFF. In DNA, the CDR3 is TGCGCCAGCAGCCAAGCTACAGCGAACACCGGGGAGCTGTTTTTT.

This clone was found once. The chain couples TRBV6-1 to TRBJ2-7, with D unresolved. Trimming removed 2 bases from V and 2 bases from J, with 10 bases in between. The CDR3 is 14 amino acids. Germline CDR1 is MNHNS and CDR2 is SASEGT. CDR3 bases: TGTGCCAGCAGTGAACAGATCAACACCTACGAGCAGTACTTC. Its protein is CASSEQINTYEQYF.

The chain combines TRBV12-3 or TRBV12-4 with TRBJ2-7, with 7 positions matching TRBD2. The CDR3 has 13 amino acids. The junction had 8 bases not matched to a gene; V was cut back by 10 bases and J by 2 bases. The CDR3 DNA reads as TGTGCCACCAATCGGGGAGGGACCTACGAGCAGTACTTC. It is translated as CATNRGGTYEQYF.

The table lists this clone with many counts. This same CDR3 is encoded by further DNA sequences in the sample. The rearrangement joins TRBV6-5 to TRBJ1-3; D is ambiguous. Trimming removed 6 bases at V and 0 bases at J, with 12 bases between. CDR3 length: 15 residues. Germline assignment: CDR1 MNHEY and CDR2 SVGAGI. The CDR3, as DNA: TGTGCCAGCAGCCTTGCAGGTGACTCTGGAAACACCATATATTTT. Its translation is CASSLAGDSGNTIYF.

The rearrangement links TRBV11-1 to TRBJ2-5, with D tentatively TRBD1 (7 bases). V was trimmed by 6 bases and J by 5 bases, leaving 19 bases between them. CDR1 SGHAT and CDR2 FQDESV come from the germline V gene (reference sequence). This CDR3 is built from 15 residues. CDR3 protein: CASRSATGRLETQYF. CDR3 DNA: TGTGCCAGCAGATCGGCGACAGGGAGGTTGGAGACCCAGTACTTC.

V gene TRBV5-1 combines with J gene TRBJ2-3, with 8 nucleotides matching TRBD2. The trim removed 3 bases at V and 6 bases at J, leaving 6 bases unmatched. The CDR3 consists of 14 residues. From germline, CDR1 is SGHRS and CDR2 YFSETQ. The CDR3 DNA follows: TGCGCCAGCAGCTCCGGACTAGCCCCGGATACGCAGTATTTT. Translation: CASSSGLAPDTQYF. Full variable domain (outside the CDR3, taken from reference TRBV5-1 and TRBJ2-3): KAGVTQTPRYLIKTRGQQVTLSCSPISGHRSVSWYQQTPGQGLQFLFEYFSETQRNKGNFPGRFSGRQFSNSRSEMNVSTLELGDSALYLCASSSGLAPDTQYFGPGTRLTVL.

This rearrangement joins TRBV14 to TRBJ2-7; D is possibly TRBD1 (6 bases). Trimming left V 4 bases short and J 2 bases short, with 15 bases between. Germline assignment: CDR1 SGHDN and CDR2 FVKESK. The CDR3 spans 15 residues. The CDR3: CASSPEAGDPYEQYF. The CDR3 region has the DNA TGTGCCAGCAGCCCAGAGGCAGGGGACCCCTACGAGCAGTACTTC.

The rearrangement uses TRBV7-2 and TRBJ1-2; the match to TRBD1 covers 10 bases. V lost 1 base to trimming and J lost 5 bases; unmatched junction nucleotides: 4. CDR1 and CDR2 (germline): SGHTA, FQGNSA. The length of the CDR3 is 15 residues. The CDR3 here is CASSLGGQGSYGYTF. In nucleotides, the CDR3 is TGTGCCAGCAGCTTAGGGGGACAGGGGAGTTATGGCTACACCTTC.

This clone was seen once. This chain uses TRBV28 with TRBJ1-5; D unresolved. The V end was cut by 2 bases, the J end by 2 bases, with 10 bases between. The CDR3 is 15 amino acids. Germline V CDR1 and CDR2: MDHEN, SYDVKM. DNA of the CDR3: TGTGCCAGCAGTTTAGACGGCGGCGGCAATCAGCCCCAGCATTTT. Encoded protein: CASSLDGGGNQPQHF.

The chain carries TRBV7-3 and TRBJ2-3, with D tentatively TRBD1 (6 bases). Trimming shortened V by 5 bases and J by 6 bases, and 9 bases separated the two germline ends. CDR1 and CDR2 (germline): SGHTA, FQGTGA. The CDR3 extends over 12 amino acids. The CDR3, as DNA: TGTGCCAGCAGCCCCACAGGGGATACGCAGTATTTT. It specifies CASSPTGDTQYF.